One sample yielded the 31 T cell receptor beta chains listed below, sequenced in a study of CD8 T cells in Susac syndrome. Random hexamers were used to reverse transcribe about 0.5 to 1 ug of RNA. Each CDR3 protein gets one entry after TCRdb re-called the immunoSEQ multiplex PCR reads with MiXCR. The repertoire holds about 190,000 distinct CDR3 sequences, with nearly 97% as singletons. The sample taken for sequencing was CD4+ T cells from PBMCs. The receptors derive from a human donor with Susac syndrome.

The chain employs TRBV6-1 and TRBJ1-6; TRBD1 is a possible D gene (5 bases). V was cut by 8 bases and J by 5 bases, with 19 bases left in between. Germline V gene sequence: CDR1 MNHNS, CDR2 SASEGT. The CDR3 has 16 residues. Written as DNA, the CDR3 is TGTGCCAGCCTGCCGACAGAACGACTGAATAATTCACCCCTCCACTTT. The encoded protein is CASLPTERLNNSPLHF.

The CDR3 bases are TGTGCCAGCAGTTTCAGGGGGGCCAACGTCCTGACTTTC. It specifies CASSFRGANVLTF. The rearrangement joins TRBV28 to TRBJ2-6; D not resolved. This CDR3 has 13 residues. Trimming removed 3 bases at V and 4 bases at J, with 4 bases between. The V gene's germline CDR1 is MDHEN and CDR2 SYDVKM. The full variable domain, completed using reference TRBV28 and TRBJ2-6, is DVKVTQSSRYLVKRTGEKVFLECVQDMDHENMFWYRQDPGLGLRLIYFSYDVKMKEKGDIPEGYSVSREKKERFSLILESASTNQTSMYLCASSFRGANVLTFGAGSRLTVL.

The chain couples TRBV30 to TRBJ2-3, with 9 bases matching TRBD2. The trim removed 2 bases at V and 5 bases at J, leaving 8 bases unmatched. Germline V gene lookup returns CDR1 GTSNPN and CDR2 SVGIG (reference sequence). The CDR3 extends over 15 amino acids. CDR3 bases: TGTGCCTGGAGTAGTAAGCGGGGGGATGGAGATACGCAGTATTTT. This codes for CAWSSKRGDGDTQYF.

This chain links TRBV5-1 with TRBJ2-2, with 7 nucleotides matching TRBD2. Trimming at V came to 6 bases and at J to 4 bases, leaving 9 bases not matched to a gene. CDR1 and CDR2 (germline): SGHRS, YFSETQ. The CDR3 runs 15 residues. The CDR3 nucleotides read TGCGCCAGCAATTCCGCGGGGGAGTCCACCGGGGAGCTGTTTTTT. Protein sequence: CASNSAGESTGELFF. Based on the CDR3 plus reference TRBV5-1 and TRBJ2-2, the full variable domain is KAGVTQTPRYLIKTRGQQVTLSCSPISGHRSVSWYQQTPGQGLQFLFEYFSETQRNKGNFPGRFSGRQFSNSRSEMNVSTLELGDSALYLCASNSAGESTGELFFGEGSRLTVL.

The CDR3 nucleotides are TGTGCCTGGAGCCCGTCGGAGGGGCAGTACTTC. Translating it yields CAWSPSEGQYF. The chain employs TRBV30 and TRBJ2-7; D might be TRBD2 (6 bases). V lost 3 bases, J lost 9 bases, and 12 bases lay in between. Germline V lookup: CDR1 GTSNPN, CDR2 SVGIG (reference sequence). The CDR3 is made up of 11 amino acids.

The chain links TRBV29-1 to TRBJ2-2; 7 positions agree with TRBD1. The CDR3 has 14 amino acids. V trimming: 8 bases; J trimming: 2 bases; junction bases outside the gene matches: 8. Germline V CDR1 and CDR2: SQVTM, ANQGSEA. The CDR3: CSTQTGANTGELFF. The CDR3, as DNA: TGCAGCACCCAAACAGGGGCTAACACCGGGGAGCTGTTTTTT.

The rearrangement uses TRBV7-9 and TRBJ2-7; D may be TRBD1 (6 bases). V shed 4 bases and J shed 5 bases, with 21 bases lying between them. The CDR3 sequence is 16 residues long. CDR1 SEHNR and CDR2 FQNEAQ come from the germline V gene (reference sequence). The CDR3 sequence: CASSSQGAQYENEQYF. The CDR3 coding sequence is TGTGCCAGCAGCTCACAGGGCGCACAGTATGAGAACGAGCAGTACTTC.

The V gene is TRBV3-1, the J gene TRBJ2-6; D ambiguous. This CDR3 has 14 amino acids. Germline V CDR1 and CDR2: LGHDT, YNNKEL (reference sequence). V was cut by 1 base and J by 5 bases, with 6 bases left in between. The CDR3 DNA follows: TGTGCCAGCAGCCAAGTGGTCCGGGCCAACGTCCTGACTTTC. It translates to CASSQVVRANVLTF.

The rearrangement uses TRBV5-6 and TRBJ1-2; D is ambiguous. Germline V gene sequence: CDR1 SGHDT, CDR2 YYEEEE. Trimming took off 4 bases at V and 6 bases at J, with 7 bases between the two ends. The CDR3 has 11 amino acids. CDR3 DNA: TGTGCCAGCAGCCGCATCAATGGCTACACCTTC. Translated: CASSRINGYTF. Supplemented by reference TRBV5-6 and TRBJ1-2, the full variable domain reads DAGVTQSPTHLIKTRGQQVTLRCSPKSGHDTVSWYQQALGQGPQFIFQYYEEEERQRGNFPDRFSGHQFPNYSSELNVNALLLGDSALYLCASSRINGYTFGSGTRLTVV.

V is TRBV7-8 and J is TRBJ2-1, with D tentatively TRBD1 or TRBD2 (5 bases each). The germline V gene has CDR1 SGHVS and CDR2 FQNEAQ. The CDR3 contains 15 residues. Trimming pared 5 bases from V and 0 bases from J, leaving 11 bases between. CDR3 bases: TGTGCCAGCAGCCCCTGGGGGAGCTCCTACAATGAGCAGTTCTTC. Translation: CASSPWGSSYNEQFF.

This chain uses TRBV20-1 with TRBJ1-2; D possibly corresponds to TRBD1 (5 bases). V lost 4 bases to trimming and J lost 3 bases, with 21 bases between them. Germline lookup yields CDR1 DFQATT and CDR2 SNEGSKA (reference sequence). CDR3 length: 16 residues. In DNA, the CDR3 is TGCAGTGCTATCGACAGCTACTCCTCCCCTTACTATGGCTACACCTTC. Amino acids: CSAIDSYSSPYYGYTF.

This chain connects TRBV6-5 to TRBJ2-6; D is unresolved. The ends were cut back, 11 bases at V and 0 bases at J, with 11 bases in the middle. The CDR3 sequence is 14 residues long. The germline CDR1 and CDR2 sequences are MNHEY and SVGAGI. CDR3 nucleotide sequence: TGTGCCGCAGCCCGGACCTCTGGGGCCAACGTCCTGACTTTC. This codes for CAAARTSGANVLTF.

This chain uses TRBV3-1 with TRBJ1-1, with D maybe TRBD1 (5 bases). Trimming removed 3 bases from V and 1 base from J, with 12 bases in between. CDR1 and CDR2 from the germline V gene are LGHDT and YNNKEL (reference sequence). The CDR3 totals 15 residues. DNA for the CDR3: TGTGCCAGCAGCCAGGCCGGGACGGGGAACACTGAAGCTTTCTTT. Encoded protein: CASSQAGTGNTEAFF.

The V call is TRBV20-1, the J call TRBJ1-2; a weak D match, TRBD1 (5 bases). Trimming took off 6 bases at V and 3 bases at J, with 20 bases between the two ends. Germline loops: CDR1 DFQATT, CDR2 SNEGSKA (reference sequence). The CDR3 extends over 15 amino acids. CDR3 nucleotide sequence: TGCAGTGCCCACCCCCGGGCAGGGAGGGACTATGGCTACACCTTC. The encoded protein is CSAHPRAGRDYGYTF.

J is TRBJ1-2 and V is TRBV5-4, with a tentative D call TRBD1 (6 bases). Germline CDR1 and CDR2: SGHNT and YYREEE (reference sequence). The CDR3 has 15 amino acids. Trimming took 4 bases from V and 8 from J, leaving 21 bases between them. This CDR3 reads CASSDRRGSGWGYTF. CDR3 nucleotides: TGTGCCAGCAGCGATCGCAGGGGTTCGGGTTGGGGCTACACCTTC.

The chain uses TRBV3-1 and TRBJ2-7, with TRBD2 matching 11 bases. The CDR3 spans 13 residues. CDR1 and CDR2 (germline): LGHDT, YNNKEL (reference sequence). Trimming cost V 9 bases and J 6 bases; bases outside gene matches: 7. The CDR3 region has the DNA TGTGCCAGTACTAGCGGGGGCCCCCTCGAGCAGTACTTC. This codes for CASTSGGPLEQYF.

This clonotype is a singleton in its sample. The chain recombines TRBV18 with TRBJ2-1; the D gene is possibly TRBD1 (5 bases). The ends were cut back, 1 base at V and 11 bases at J, with 15 bases in the middle. The CDR3 is made up of 14 amino acids. Per germline, CDR1 KGHSH and CDR2 LQKENI. The DNA of the CDR3 is TGTGCCAGCTCACCACAGGGGTCAGAAGCGAAGCAGTTCTTC. Translating it yields CASSPQGSEAKQFF.

V gene TRBV14 combines with J gene TRBJ1-1; D is undetermined. V lost 0 bases, J lost 3 bases, and 8 bases lay in between. The CDR3 is 14 amino acids. In germline, CDR1 is SGHDN, CDR2 FVKESK. The CDR3 DNA sequence: TGTGCCAGCAGCCAAGAATTGGGGTACACTGAAGCTTTCTTT. It codes for CASSQELGYTEAFF.

The chain uses TRBV9 and TRBJ2-5; 7 bases line up with TRBD2. The CDR3 runs to 15 residues. V lost 0 bases, J lost 4 bases, and 6 bases stayed unmatched. Germline values: CDR1 SGDLS, CDR2 YYNGEE. CDR3 amino acids: CASSVESGGRETQYF. CDR3 nucleotides: TGTGCCAGCAGCGTAGAGTCGGGGGGTAGAGAGACCCAGTACTTC.

This clonotype was seen only once. CDR3 residues: CASSPQREQGGYTF. For the CDR3, the DNA is TGTGCCAGCTCACCACAAAGAGAACAGGGAGGCTACACCTTC. The genes are TRBV18 and TRBJ1-2; possible D gene TRBD1, 6 bases. In germline, CDR1 is KGHSH, CDR2 LQKENI. Between the trimmed V and J ends, which lost 1 base and 8 bases, there was a span of 14 bases. The CDR3 length is 14 residues.

CDR3 nucleotide sequence: TGTGCCAGCACCCGGTCCCAGGCCTGGGTTGGCTACACCTTC. It encodes CASTRSQAWVGYTF. The rearrangement uses TRBV12-3 or TRBV12-4 and TRBJ1-2; D gene ambiguous. Trimming cost V 7 bases and J 7 bases, with 19 bases left between them. The CDR3 runs to 14 residues.

The gene calls are TRBV20-1 and TRBJ1-2; no definite D call. Germline assignment: CDR1 DFQATT and CDR2 SNEGSKA (reference sequence). This CDR3 has 15 amino acids. The ends were cut back, 0 bases at V and 7 bases at J, with 18 bases in the middle. Here the CDR3 reads CSARDHPAPAGGYTF. The CDR3 DNA reads as TGCAGTGCTAGAGATCACCCAGCCCCGGCGGGTGGCTACACCTTC.

This clonotype was detected only once. The CDR3 sequence is CSVGETSLATGELFF. DNA for the CDR3: TGCAGCGTTGGGGAGACTAGCTTAGCCACCGGGGAGCTGTTTTTT. The rearrangement uses TRBV29-1 and TRBJ2-2; TRBD2 matches 7 bases. The ends lost 4 bases at V and 4 bases at J; junction bases unmatched: 9. Germline V gene sequence: CDR1 SQVTM, CDR2 ANQGSEA. The CDR3 contains 15 residues.

CDR3 amino acids: CASSLRGGHTDTQYF. Written as DNA, the CDR3 is TGTGCCAGCAGTTTACGGGGGGGGCACACAGATACGCAGTATTTT. The rearrangement joins TRBV12-3 or TRBV12-4 to TRBJ2-3; 8 bases map to TRBD2. After removal of 2 bases from V and 2 bases from J, the junction contained 3 bases not matched to a gene. CDR3 length equals 15 residues.

As DNA, the CDR3 is TGTGCCAGTAGTGGGGGCTTCGCCGACGAGCAGTACTTC. Protein sequence: CASSGGFADEQYF. This chain connects TRBV19 to TRBJ2-7; D might be TRBD1 (6 bases). Trimming took off 5 bases at V and 5 bases at J, with 13 bases between the two ends. This CDR3 region has 13 residues. The germline V gene encodes CDR1 LNHDA and CDR2 SQIVND (reference sequence).

The chain links TRBV21-1 to TRBJ1-5; TRBD1 reflects the table's D call only, with no check against the DNA. TRBV21-1 is a documented pseudogene. The length of the CDR3 is 15 residues. CDR3 DNA: TGTGCCAGCAGCGGGGGGGGCACAAGCAATCAGCCCCAGCATTTT. Protein: CASSGGGTSNQPQHF.

This chain links TRBV7-2 with TRBJ1-5; D uncertain. CDR1 SGHTA and CDR2 FQGNSA come from the germline V gene. The CDR3 loop spans 12 amino acids. Trimming shortened V by 2 bases and J by 9 bases, and 8 bases separated the two germline ends. The CDR3 spells CASSLTLGPQHF. The CDR3 DNA is TGTGCCAGCAGCTTAACTCTTGGGCCCCAGCATTTT.

The DNA for the CDR3 is TGTGCCACCGCACGCGGGGGGAACACTGAAGCTTTCTTT. Translating gives CATARGGNTEAFF. The V call is TRBV24-1, the J call TRBJ1-1, with D maybe TRBD1 (5 bases). This CDR3 is built from 13 residues. The V and J ends lost 9 bases and 1 base respectively, with 11 bases between them. Germline CDR1 is KGHDR and CDR2 is SFDVKD.

This clonotype was picked up one time. The chain carries TRBV5-1 and TRBJ1-2; D uncertain. Per the germline V gene, CDR1 is SGHRS and CDR2 is YFSETQ. V was trimmed by 0 bases and J by 4 bases, leaving 10 bases between them. The CDR3 sequence is 14 residues long. The CDR3, as DNA: TGCGCCAGCAGCTTGGACCCACGAACCTATGGCTACACCTTC. Its translation is CASSLDPRTYGYTF.

The rearrangement joins TRBV6-6 to TRBJ2-1, with D perhaps matching TRBD1 (6 bases). This CDR3 spans 14 amino acids. The germline V and J ends were trimmed by 6 bases and 7 bases, with 16 bases remaining between them. Germline V lookup: CDR1 MNHNY, CDR2 SVGAGI (reference sequence). CDR3 sequence reads: CASRITTGANEQFF. DNA for the CDR3: TGTGCCAGCAGGATAACGACAGGTGCAAATGAGCAGTTCTTC.

This clonotype was recorded a few times. The rearrangement joins TRBV7-7 to TRBJ2-5; D ambiguous. Trimming took 0 bases from V and 2 from J, leaving 7 bases between them. This CDR3 spans 14 amino acids. Germline V gives CDR1 SSHAT, CDR2 FNYEAQ (reference sequence). The CDR3 region is CASSLAGFQETQYF. CDR3 DNA: TGTGCCAGCAGCTTAGCGGGCTTTCAAGAGACCCAGTACTTC.